These T cell receptor beta chains were read from a single sample in a study of CD8 T cells in Susac syndrome. TCRdb recomputed calls from the immunoSEQ multiplex PCR reads with MiXCR, one row per CDR3 protein. The sample has 120,000 or so distinct CDR3 sequences, roughly 94% seen once. Sample: CD8+ T cells from PBMCs. Every receptor here comes from a human donor with Susac syndrome. Each CDR3 is given with its conserved first and last residue. Each record gives: V gene, CDR3 protein.

TRBV5-4	CASSLSPQETQYF
TRBV23-1	CASSPKTGDSYEQYF
TRBV5-6	CASSLDLARELFF
TRBV15	CATSGQGAEDTQYF
TRBV9	CASSPWGAGANVLTF
TRBV20-1	CSARAKVFYGYTF
TRBV29-1	CSVEGQGLYGYTF
TRBV25-1	CASSTLGAGALLMQFF
TRBV7-2	CASSLGSREAFF
TRBV11-2	CASSLTSETQYF
TRBV2	CASSPGRVGNQPQHF
TRBV7-9	CASSLGPTPLDGYTF
TRBV7-8	CASSKGQGATNEKLFF
TRBV10-2	CASRDPGKGDEQYF
TRBV3-1	CASSQFYEQYF
TRBV18	CASSPSLAGGTDTQYF
TRBV27	CASSSPMDGDYGYTF
TRBV12-3/TRBV12-4	CASSLVGPGSGQYF
TRBV4-3	CASSQDSHTTDNYGYTF
TRBV24-1	CATSDRTGGSGYTF
TRBV9	CASSARGPSGGYTF
TRBV2	CASSRGSQPQHF
TRBV9	CASSPEGLAVYEQYF
TRBV9	CASSVEWRNEQFF
TRBV7-9	CASSIPATGGTDTQYF
TRBV5-1	CASSFEGLWTEAFF
TRBV5-6	CASSFGVANYGYTF
TRBV7-8	CASSSSAGGPDEQYF
TRBV7-9	CASSLVSSRPETQYF
TRBV15	CATSSGRDYTGELFF
TRBV29-1	CSVESQGLPGANVLTF
TRBV7-9	CASSSRGRRETQYF
TRBV6-1	CASYDRLSYEQYF
TRBV10-3	CAISDLQERSQTQYF
TRBV7-9	CASSLDEGFSYEQYF
TRBV14	CASSQGGFNYGYTF
TRBV7-9	CASSSGQGDQPQHF
TRBV9	CASSVVEGSNYGYTF
TRBV2	CASNTGTSGGTQETQYF
TRBV24-1	CATSDKAAGIFGGYTF
TRBV28	CASSNPQTGSSYEQYF
TRBV6-5	CASSPSSGGYNEQFF
TRBV5-8	CASSLLAGIRDTQYF
TRBV12-3/TRBV12-4	CASSLDRTFNYGYTF
TRBV30	CAWSSELGIWETQYF
TRBV5-6	CASSLGQGTYNEQFF
TRBV7-3	CASSPSDKNTEAFF
TRBV7-2	CASSLASFVNTGELFF
TRBV5-1	CASSSFPDSNSPLHF
TRBV9	CASSVGTASSPLHF